This T cell receptor beta chain was found in a study of T cells in Graves' hyperthyroidism and ophthalmopathy. What was amplified from RNA transcripts were TCR beta CDR3 regions. The HTBI primer set was used in a first-round RT-PCR of the TCR CDR3. TCRdb itself ran the multiplex PCR reads through MiXCR, one entry per CDR3 protein. This table has 640,000 or so distinct CDR3 sequences, around 14% appearing once. Broader study findings: Blood also held most thyroid clonotypes expanded beyond 0.001.

Ophthalmopathy cases scored 3 or more on the Clinical Activity Score and 4 or more on NOSPECS grade, with duration below 3 months. The diagnoses drew upon clinical symptoms, serum thyroxine and TRAb, thyroid ultrasound and orbital computed tomography. This clonotype was counted ten times or more. Its specificity is not known. The sequencing sample was made of blood. This TCR was recovered from a woman aged 18-29 years with Graves' ophthalmopathy.

CDR3 sequence reads: CASTERGGRRWDYNEQFF. The CDR3 nucleotides read TGTGCCAGCACCGAGAGGGGCGGGAGGCGATGGGATTACAATGAGCAGTTCTTC. The rearrangement links TRBV2 to TRBJ2-1; 8 bases map to TRBD2. The germline CDR1 and CDR2 sequences are SNHLY and FYNNEI. After removal of 7 bases from V and 4 bases from J, the junction contained 18 bases not matched to a gene. This CDR3 contains 18 residues.